This note documents a single T cell receptor (beta chain) sequence. No antigen is known for it. The entry originates in a study of CD8 T cells in ankylosing spondylitis. Findings and caveats of the study: The study identified a TCR beta motif of about eight highly homologous variants that appeared characteristic of ankylosing spondylitis blood.

TCR beta libraries were made by quantitative 5'-RACE with molecular barcodes. TCRdb re-called the 5' RACE reads with MiXCR, one entry per CDR3 protein. The table lists around 340,000 distinct CDR3 sequences, more than 20% of them singletons. The CDR3 has 15 residues. Germline CDR1 is KGHSH and CDR2 is LQKENI. Trimming removed 0 bases from V and 0 bases from J, with 6 bases in between. The sequencing input was blood, either unsorted or a sorted T cell fraction (not recorded which). The chain is built from TRBV18 and TRBJ2-4; D remains unclear. The clonotype was recovered from a male donor with ankylosing spondylitis or in good health (not recorded which). This chain's CDR3 is CASSPPAIAKNIQYF. The CDR3 DNA reads TGTGCCAGCTCACCACCGGCGATAGCCAAAAACATTCAGTACTTC.